The rows below give T cell receptor beta chains drawn from one sample of a study of T cells in Graves' hyperthyroidism and ophthalmopathy. TCRdb itself ran the multiplex PCR reads through MiXCR, one entry per CDR3 protein. The sample lists fewer than 200,000 distinct CDR3 sequences, about a sixth seen once, with roughly 30% in the top ten. What was sequenced was blood. These receptors were collected from a woman between 45 and 65 years old with Graves' hyperthyroidism. Each CDR3 is given with its conserved first and last residue. D genes are given only for firm matches. The listing skips clone size in some rows; elsewhere it reads once, few, many or a size class.

NA	TRBV5-5	TRBJ1-3	NA	CASSLAGLSSGNTIYF	TGTGCCAGCAGCTTGGCAGGGCTCAGCTCTGGAAACACCATATATTTT
NA	TRBV14	TRBJ2-1	NA	CASSQYPFNEQFF	TGTGCCAGCAGCCAATACCCTTTCAATGAGCAGTTCTTC
NA	TRBV19	TRBJ2-7	TRBD1	CASSPQGWDEQYF	TGTGCCAGTAGTCCACAGGGGTGGGACGAGCAGTACTTC
few	TRBV4-2	TRBJ1-2	TRBD1	CASSRGQGDYGYTF	TGTGCCAGCAGCCGCGGACAGGGTGATTATGGCTACACCTTC
many	TRBV5-6	TRBJ1-5	NA	CASSVVGKGNQPQHF	TGTGCCAGCAGCGTGGTAGGGAAAGGCAATCAGCCCCAGCATTTT
NA	TRBV12-5	TRBJ2-1	TRBD1	CASGPSGQGSYNEQFF	TGTGCTAGTGGTCCCTCGGGACAGGGGTCCTACAATGAGCAGTTCTTC
many	TRBV12-3/TRBV12-4	TRBJ2-3	TRBD2	CASTWRGGLSTDTQYF	TGTGCCAGCACCTGGAGGGGAGGGTTGTCCACAGATACGCAGTATTTT
NA	TRBV20-1	TRBJ1-2	NA	CSAVLGNYGYTF	TGCAGTGCTGTCCTAGGAAACTATGGCTACACCTTC
NA	TRBV18	TRBJ1-3	NA	CASSPQRLGAGNTIYF	TGTGCCAGCTCACCACAACGTCTGGGTGCTGGAAACACCATATATTTT
many	TRBV12-3/TRBV12-4	TRBJ2-3	NA	CASSPSNTDTQYF	TGTGCCAGCAGTCCCTCAAACACAGATACGCAGTATTTT
many	TRBV6-1	TRBJ1-4	NA	CATRGDDEKLFF	TGTGCCACCAGGGGAGACGATGAAAAACTGTTTTTT
many	TRBV11-3	TRBJ2-5	NA	CASSFGAGSQETQYF	TGTGCCAGCAGCTTTGGGGCGGGTTCTCAAGAGACCCAGTACTTC
many	TRBV20-1	TRBJ2-5	TRBD1	CSAPMTGGRETQYF	TGCAGTGCTCCGATGACAGGGGGCAGGGAGACCCAGTACTTC
many	TRBV5-1	TRBJ2-7	TRBD1	CASCLNPGQYYEQYF	TGCGCCAGCTGCTTAAACCCGGGACAGTACTACGAGCAGTACTTC
NA	TRBV7-9	TRBJ1-3	NA	CASSRGGVVGGPSGNTIYF	TGTGCCAGCAGCCGAGGGGGGGTAGTCGGGGGACCCTCTGGAAACACCATATATTTT
many	TRBV19	TRBJ1-2	TRBD1	CASSIRGQGADGYTF	TGTGCCAGTAGTATCCGTGGGCAGGGGGCCGATGGCTACACCTTC
many	TRBV6-1	TRBJ1-4	NA	CASSWTSSQEKLFF	TGTGCCAGCAGCTGGACTTCGAGCCAGGAAAAACTGTTTTTT
NA	TRBV2	TRBJ1-1	NA	CASSEGYWAFF	TGTGCCAGCAGTGAGGGATACTGGGCTTTCTTT
many	TRBV20-1	TRBJ1-1	NA	CSARIPGRNTEAFF	TGCAGTGCTAGAATTCCAGGGCGGAACACTGAAGCTTTCTTT
many	TRBV6-1	TRBJ1-6	NA	CASCLAGYNSPLHF	TGTGCCAGCTGCCTGGCAGGGTATAATTCACCCCTCCACTTT
NA	TRBV6-1	TRBJ2-2	TRBD1	CASSGRPGQGTGELFF	TGTGCCAGCAGTGGCCGACCGGGACAGGGGACCGGGGAGCTGTTTTTT
many	TRBV20-1	TRBJ1-5	NA	CSATGTADEPQHF	TGCAGTGCTACGGGGACGGCCGACGAGCCCCAGCATTTT
many	TRBV27	TRBJ1-1	NA	CASSLLGSPRRSNTEAFF	TGTGCCAGCAGTTTATTGGGAAGCCCCCGACGGTCCAACACTGAAGCTTTCTTT
NA	TRBV2	TRBJ1-5	NA	CASSELSGNQPQHF	TGTGCCAGCAGTGAATTGTCAGGAAATCAGCCCCAGCATTTT
NA	TRBV5-1	TRBJ2-2	NA	CASSLQAERGTGELFF	TGCGCCAGCAGCTTACAGGCGGAGAGGGGCACCGGGGAGCTGTTTTTT